The 22 T cell receptor beta chains below come from one sample, sequenced in a study of monozygotic twins with cystic fibrosis. Assay used: immunoSEQ multiplex PCR; TCRdb lists only in-frame clones, some missing. The data hold around 7,500 clones, with over 85% observed a single time. Sample: blood. The receptors were sampled from a boy between 2 and 10 years old with cystic fibrosis.

V is TRBV7-6 and J is TRBJ2-5, with D perhaps TRBD2 (6 bases). Germline assignment: CDR1 SGHVS and CDR2 FNYEAQ. V dropped 5 bases and J dropped 7 bases, with 20 bases sitting between them. The CDR3 runs 15 residues. The CDR3 sequence is CASSQSSGQVGTQYF. CDR3 DNA sequence: TGTGCCAGCAGCCAATCGAGCGGGCAAGTCGGGACCCAGTACTTC.

V usage is TRBV6-6 and J usage is TRBJ2-1; D is undetermined. This CDR3 has 14 residues. V was shortened by 2 bases and J by 3 bases, with 8 bases between the two germline ends. Germline V lookup: CDR1 MNHNY, CDR2 SVGAGI (reference sequence). Here the CDR3 reads CASSYGPVYNEQFF. The CDR3, as DNA: TGTGCCAGCAGTTACGGACCCGTCTACAATGAGCAGTTCTTC.

The chain combines TRBV9 with TRBJ1-2; maybe TRBD1 (5 bases). The CDR3 extends over 13 amino acids. V was shortened by 3 bases and J by 2 bases, with 8 bases between the two germline ends. Germline-derived CDR1 and CDR2 are SGDLS and YYNGEE. The CDR3 region has the DNA TGTGCCAGCAGCGCCCGACAGAACTATGGCTACACCTTC. Translation: CASSARQNYGYTF.

The rearrangement links TRBV13 to TRBJ2-3; tentatively, D is TRBD2 (7 bases). Per germline, CDR1 PRHDT and CDR2 FYEKMQ (reference sequence). The CDR3 runs to 14 residues. The V end was cut by 7 bases, the J end by 5 bases, with 16 bases between. The CDR3 DNA reads as TGTGCCAGCACGCTTGGGGGGGGCCTAGATACGCAGTATTTT. Translation gives CASTLGGGLDTQYF.

This clone was detected once. The gene calls are TRBV7-7 and TRBJ2-7, with 7 bases matching TRBD2. This CDR3 has 14 amino acids. The junction had 1 base not matched to a gene; V was cut back by 1 base and J by 1 base. CDR1 and CDR2 (germline): SSHAT, FNYEAQ (reference sequence). CDR3 residues: CASSLDSGSYEQYF. CDR3 DNA: TGTGCCAGCAGCTTAGATAGCGGGTCCTACGAGCAGTACTTC.

This chain joins TRBV18 and TRBJ1-1; D might be TRBD1 (6 bases). The V end lost 4 bases, the J end lost 2 bases, and 14 bases lay between the germline ends. From germline, CDR1 is KGHSH and CDR2 LQKENI. This CDR3 contains 15 residues. CDR3 loop: CASSHTWTVNTEAFF. The CDR3 DNA sequence: TGTGCCAGCTCACATACCTGGACAGTCAACACTGAAGCTTTCTTT. Combining the CDR3 with reference TRBV18 and TRBJ1-1 gives the whole variable domain NAGVMQNPRHLVRRRGQEARLRCSPMKGHSHVYWYRQLPEEGLKFMVYLQKENIIDESGMPKERFSAEFPKEGPSILRIQQVVRGDSAAYFCASSHTWTVNTEAFFGQGTRLTVV.

V is TRBV10-3 and J is TRBJ1-4, with D unclear. The ends were cut back, 10 bases at V and 0 bases at J, with 12 bases in the middle. The CDR3 is 14 amino acids. Germline V lookup: CDR1 ENHRY, CDR2 SYGVKD. CDR3 nucleotide sequence: TGTGCCACCAATCCCGGGACAACTAATGAAAAACTGTTTTTT. Encoded protein: CATNPGTTNEKLFF.

The rearrangement uses TRBV2 and TRBJ1-1; D remains unclear. Trimming removed 3 bases from V and 0 bases from J, with 14 bases in between. CDR3 size: 16 residues. Germline CDR1 reads SNHLY; CDR2 reads FYNNEI. DNA of the CDR3: TGTGCCAGCAGTGACGAGAAGGAGGGCATGAACACTGAAGCTTTCTTT. Residues: CASSDEKEGMNTEAFF. Full variable domain (missing parts from reference TRBV2 and TRBJ1-1): EPEVTQTPSHQVTQMGQEVILRCVPISNHLYFYWYRQILGQKVEFLVSFYNNEISEKSEIFDDQFSVERPDGSNFTLKIRSTKLEDSAMYFCASSDEKEGMNTEAFFGQGTRLTVV.

The chain carries TRBV6-5 and TRBJ1-2, with D unresolved. Trimming took off 0 bases at V and 2 bases at J, with 10 bases between the two ends. The CDR3 runs to 15 residues. Germline V gene lookup returns CDR1 MNHEY and CDR2 SVGAGI. CDR3 bases: TGTGCCAGCAGTTACTCGGAGGGTGCAAACTATGGCTACACCTTC. As protein: CASSYSEGANYGYTF.

This clone was counted a few times. The V gene is TRBV7-9, the J gene TRBJ1-3; D is possibly TRBD1 (5 bases). The germline CDR1 and CDR2 sequences are SEHNR and FQNEAQ (reference sequence). The CDR3 is made up of 14 amino acids. V gave up 8 bases and J gave up 3 bases, with 14 bases separating them. CDR3 nucleotide sequence: TGTGCCAGCCTGCGGCCAGACAGTGGAAACACCATATATTTT. The encoded protein is CASLRPDSGNTIYF. The full variable domain, in which reference TRBV7-9 and TRBJ1-3 provide the parts outside the CDR3, is DTGVSQNPRHKITKRGQNVTFRCDPISEHNRLYWYRQTLGQGPEFLTYFQNEAQLEKSRLLSDRFSAERPKGSFSTLEIQRTEQGDSAMYLCASLRPDSGNTIYFGEGSWLTVV.

V gene TRBV12-5 combines with J gene TRBJ1-3; no reliable D call. The CDR3 is made up of 11 amino acids. The germline gives CDR1 LGHNT, CDR2 FRNRAP. V lost 5 bases and J lost 4, with 3 bases in between. In DNA, the CDR3 is TGTGCTAGTGGTAAAGGAAACACCATATATTTT. It is translated as CASGKGNTIYF.

The gene calls are TRBV7-2 and TRBJ2-3; no clear D gene. The CDR3 loop spans 15 amino acids. V was clipped by 3 bases and J by 6 bases, with 16 bases between them. CDR1 is SGHTA and CDR2 is FQGNSA in the germline V gene. The CDR3 sequence: CASSFIRSVGDTQYF. CDR3 nucleotide sequence: TGTGCCAGCAGCTTTATCAGATCGGTAGGGGATACGCAGTATTTT.

In DNA, the CDR3 is TGTGCCAGCAGCTTTAAAGCTGGCACAGATACGCAGTATTTT. It yields the protein CASSFKAGTDTQYF. The chain carries TRBV7-2 and TRBJ2-3, with D uncertain. Trimming took 3 bases from V and 1 from J, leaving 8 bases between them. The CDR3 is 14 amino acids. In germline, CDR1 is SGHTA, CDR2 FQGNSA.

The chain joins TRBV4-1 to TRBJ1-1; TRBD1 is a possible D gene (6 bases). V gave up 1 base and J gave up 1 base, with 19 bases separating them. This CDR3 region has 18 residues. Germline assignment: CDR1 MGHRA and CDR2 YSYEKL. DNA of the CDR3: TGCGCCAGCAGCCAAGTGTTAGAGAAGGGGGGCAGGAACACTGAAGCTTTCTTT. It specifies CASSQVLEKGGRNTEAFF.

The V gene is TRBV4-1, the J gene TRBJ2-7; D not certain. V dropped 0 bases and J dropped 3 bases, with 3 bases sitting between them. CDR3 length equals 12 residues. Germline V gene lookup returns CDR1 MGHRA and CDR2 YSYEKL. The CDR3 sequence: CASSQEGYEQYF. The CDR3 DNA reads as TGCGCCAGCAGCCAAGAGGGCTACGAGCAGTACTTC.

V is TRBV4-1 and J is TRBJ1-1; 9 bases match TRBD1. V trimming: 4 bases; J trimming: 3 bases; junction bases outside the gene matches: 6. Germline CDR1 and CDR2: MGHRA and YSYEKL. This CDR3 spans 15 amino acids. The CDR3 loop reads CASSLGQGSDTEAFF. The CDR3 DNA follows: TGCGCCAGCAGCCTCGGACAGGGGTCGGACACTGAAGCTTTCTTT.

This chain links TRBV18 with TRBJ1-1; D is unclear. The CDR3 is 15 residues long. Deletions cut 0 bases from V and 6 bases from J, with 14 bases between. From germline, CDR1 is KGHSH and CDR2 LQKENI. In DNA, the CDR3 is TGTGCCAGCTCACCACCGGTGGCGGCGAGGGCTGAAGCTTTCTTT. It is translated as CASSPPVAARAEAFF.

The chain joins TRBV9 to TRBJ2-1, with 9 bases fitting TRBD1. This CDR3 contains 14 residues. CDR1 is SGDLS and CDR2 is YYNGEE in the germline V gene. J lost 5 bases, V lost 7 bases, and 7 bases had no gene match. The CDR3 sequence is CASSLGTGNNEQFF. CDR3 DNA sequence: TGTGCCAGCTCCCTTGGGACAGGGAACAATGAGCAGTTCTTC.

The V and J genes are TRBV5-1 and TRBJ1-2, with 7 bases fitting TRBD1. CDR1 is SGHRS and CDR2 is YFSETQ in the germline V gene. The V segment lost 3 bases and the J segment 6 bases; nucleotides outside the gene matches: 8. The CDR3 is 14 amino acids. In DNA form, the CDR3 reads TGCGCCAGCAGCTACTACAGGGGAGGGGATGGCTACACCTTC. Encoded protein: CASSYYRGGDGYTF.

This clone was seen a few times. The chain combines TRBV10-3 with TRBJ1-6; the D gene is possibly TRBD1 (6 bases). The CDR3 sequence is 15 residues long. Germline CDR1 and CDR2: ENHRY and SYGVKD. Deletions cut 2 bases from V and 8 bases from J, with 13 bases between. CDR3 region: CAISEGSNRDSPLHF. CDR3 DNA sequence: TGTGCCATCAGTGAGGGAAGTAACAGGGATTCACCCCTCCACTTT.

J is TRBJ1-6 and V is TRBV5-1; D perhaps matches TRBD1 (5 bases). CDR1 is SGHRS and CDR2 is YFSETQ in the germline V gene. The germline V and J ends were trimmed by 1 base and 0 bases, with 14 bases remaining between them. This CDR3 is built from 18 residues. The CDR3 bases are TGCGCCAGCAGCTTGCCTCAGGGCGAGAGCTCCTATAATTCACCCCTCCACTTT. It specifies CASSLPQGESSYNSPLHF.

The chain has TRBV6-6 and TRBJ1-1; perhaps TRBD1 as D (6 bases). The CDR3 covers 14 residues. The V end was cut by 6 bases, the J end by 1 base, with 12 bases between. Per germline, CDR1 MNHNY and CDR2 SVGAGI (reference sequence). In DNA form, the CDR3 reads TGTGCCAGCAGCTACGACAGGCCGAACACTGAAGCTTTCTTT. Translated: CASSYDRPNTEAFF.